Sequencing of this TCR beta chain was carried out in a study of shared clonotypes between healthy human individuals. Study details: The people who gave samples were two women and a few men aged 18 to 49. Three plates were used per donor for CD4 naive, three for CD4 memory, two for CD8 naive and one for CD8 memory.

Findings and caveats of the study: At large depth, rarefaction still showed sorted-subset sequencing to be incomplete.

Measured with immunoSEQ multiplex PCR; TCRdb has only the in-frame clones, and not every one. The sample holds hundreds of thousands of clones; around four fifths are singletons and the top ten take roughly 2%. A note on this clone: Its cognate antigen is unknown.

The germline CDR1 and CDR2 sequences are SGHVS and FNYEAQ. The CDR3 covers 14 residues. Trimming stripped 0 bases from V and 3 bases from J, with 5 bases between. The specimen was memory CD4+ T cells sorted from blood. This sample's subset: CD45RA-negative fraction. The clonotype originates from a woman aged 30 to 39 in good health. This chain uses TRBV7-6 with TRBJ2-2; D uncertain. The CDR3 bases are TGTGCCAGCAGCTTAGCGGAGTACACCGGGGAGCTGTTTTTT. It is translated as CASSLAEYTGELFF. Combining the CDR3 with reference TRBV7-6 and TRBJ2-2 gives the whole variable domain GAGVSQSPRYKVTKRGQDVALRCDPISGHVSLYWYRQALGQGPEFLTYFNYEAQQDKSGLPNDRFSAERPEGSISTLTIQRTEQRDSAMYRCASSLAEYTGELFFGEGSRLTVL.